This T cell receptor (beta chain) was sequenced during a study of blood T cell repertoires in COVID-19. This CDR3 is 16 amino acids long. V lost 0 bases, J lost 8 bases, and 7 bases stayed unmatched. Germline lookup yields CDR1 MDHEN and CDR2 SYDVKM. The table came from immunoSEQ multiplex PCR; TCRdb's copy has only in-frame clones and leaves some out. Of 25,000 to 30,000 clones listed, around 83% are singletons. The TCR originated in a human donor in a cohort sampled during active COVID-19. Sequenced material: peripheral blood. The chain has TRBV28 and TRBJ2-1, with 10 bases identical to TRBD1. The CDR3 DNA reads TGTGCCAGCAGTTTATGGGGACAGGGGAGGATTGATGAGCAGTTCTTC. It translates to CASSLWGQGRIDEQFF.